These 5 T cell receptor beta chains share one sample of origin, sequenced in a study of T cells in Graves' hyperthyroidism and ophthalmopathy. The CDR3 regions of TCR beta were amplified from RNA transcripts. During a first-round RT-PCR of the TCR CDR3, the HTBI primer set was used. TCRdb ran MiXCR on the multiplex PCR reads and lists one entry per CDR3 protein. This sample carries approximately 95,000 distinct CDR3 sequences, 35% to 45% of them seen once, and the ten largest clones take approximately 10%. Sequenced: peripheral blood or thyroid tissue (not recorded which). These receptors all come from a woman aged 30 to 39 with Graves' hyperthyroidism.

This clonotype was counted at least ten times. V gene TRBV7-9 combines with J gene TRBJ1-2; D not resolved. The V gene's germline CDR1 is SEHNR and CDR2 FQNEAQ (reference sequence). The CDR3 has 14 amino acids. Between the trimmed V and J ends, which lost 7 bases and 4 bases, there was a span of 16 bases. The CDR3 coding sequence is TGTGCCAGCATCCCTGATGGGGTCCGCTATGGCTACACCTTC. Translating it yields CASIPDGVRYGYTF.

This clonotype was seen repeatedly, ten times or more. J is TRBJ2-5 and V is TRBV20-1; D remains unclear. Germline CDR1 and CDR2: DFQATT and SNEGSKA (reference sequence). Trimming shortened V by 5 bases and J by 2 bases, and 12 bases separated the two germline ends. The CDR3 covers 13 residues. The CDR3 region is CSAFWQEQETQYF. CDR3 DNA: TGCAGTGCTTTCTGGCAGGAACAAGAGACCCAGTACTTC.

For this clonotype: The junction does not match germline at one end; this may be a read error. The V gene is TRBV20-1, the J gene TRBJ2-5, with TRBD2 matching over 10 bases. Germline CDR1 DFQATT, CDR2 SNEGSKA (reference sequence). There are 14 residues in the CDR3. CDR3 amino acids: CSARTSGQRFTQCF. The CDR3 nucleotides are TGCAGTGCTCGGACTAGCGGCCAGCGCTTCACCCAGTGCTTC.

The sample holds many counts of this clonotype. The rearrangement uses TRBV5-1 and TRBJ2-5, with TRBD1 matching over 8 bases. V lost 3 bases to trimming and J lost 3 bases; unmatched junction nucleotides: 4. In germline, CDR1 is SGHRS, CDR2 YFSETQ. The CDR3 is 14 amino acids. The CDR3 loop is CASSSRGHEETQYF. The CDR3 bases are TGCGCCAGCAGCTCCAGGGGGCATGAAGAGACCCAGTACTTC.

The sample holds many counts of this clonotype. The chain has TRBV9 and TRBJ2-5; D not resolved. The germline V and J ends were trimmed by 0 bases and 1 base, with 7 bases remaining between them. The CDR3 has 14 residues. Germline V CDR1 and CDR2: SGDLS, YYNGEE. DNA of the CDR3: TGTGCCAGCAGCGTAGGAGTGTCCCAAGAGACCCAGTACTTC. Translation gives CASSVGVSQETQYF.